The rows below give T cell receptor beta chains drawn from one sample of a study of T cell responses to AZD1222 COVID-19 vaccine. Generated by immunoSEQ multiplex PCR, the TCRdb table keeps only in-frame clones and is missing some. The data contain under 150,000 clones, 70% to 90% of them singletons. Sequenced here: peripheral blood, sampled 28 days after the second AZD1222 dose. The receptors stem from an adult who received the AZD1222 COVID-19 vaccine. Both conserved end residues are part of each CDR3. D genes are given only for firm matches. Expanded clones are given a class, and other clones once, few, many or no size at all.

TRBJ2-2	TRBV2	NA	NA	CASSVESANTGELFF	TGTGCCAGCAGTGTAGAGAGTGCCAACACCGGGGAGCTGTTTTTT
TRBJ2-6	TRBV7-6	NA	TRBD1	CASSLQRRDRVLSGANVLTF	TGTGCCAGCAGCCTCCAACGCCGGGACAGGGTCCTCTCTGGGGCCAACGTCCTGACTTTC
TRBJ2-3	TRBV7-9	NA	TRBD1	CASSLGQISTDTQYF	TGTGCCAGCAGCCTGGGACAGATAAGCACAGATACGCAGTATTTT
TRBJ2-3	TRBV15	NA	NA	CATSRQGHTDTQYF	TGTGCCACCAGCAGACAGGGCCACACAGATACGCAGTATTTT
TRBJ1-1	TRBV5-5	medium-sized	NA	CASSPERGRDFNTEAFF	TGTGCCAGCAGCCCGGAGCGCGGGCGAGACTTTAACACTGAAGCTTTCTTT
TRBJ2-1	TRBV20-1	NA	NA	CSASTQQQFF	TGCAGTGCTAGCACACAGCAGCAGTTCTTC
TRBJ1-1	TRBV7-2	NA	TRBD1	CASSLTQGARAFF	TGTGCCAGCAGCTTGACACAGGGGGCGCGAGCTTTCTTT
TRBJ1-2	TRBV6-1	NA	NA	CASSEAGIPYGYTF	TGTGCCAGCAGTGAAGCAGGAATTCCCTATGGCTACACCTTC
TRBJ2-1	TRBV7-2	NA	NA	CASSFRAASGNEQFF	TGTGCCAGCAGCTTCAGGGCGGCTTCGGGAAATGAGCAGTTCTTC
TRBJ1-1	TRBV18	NA	NA	CASSRRGPDEAFF	TGTGCCAGCTCACGCCGCGGACCTGATGAAGCTTTCTTT
TRBJ1-1	TRBV5-1	NA	NA	CASSLLGDDTEAFF	TGCGCCAGCAGCTTGCTGGGGGACGACACTGAAGCTTTCTTT
TRBJ1-2	TRBV6-1	NA	NA	CASSESQAYGYTF	TGTGCCAGCAGTGAAAGTCAGGCCTATGGCTACACCTTC
TRBJ1-2	TRBV4-1	NA	TRBD1	CASSQAVGTVYGYTF	TGCGCCAGCAGCCAAGCTGTCGGGACAGTTTATGGCTACACCTTC
TRBJ2-5	TRBV3-1/TRBV3-2	NA	TRBD2	CASSHRTSGRSETQYF	TGTGCCAGCAGCCACAGGACTAGCGGGAGATCGGAGACCCAGTACTTC
TRBJ2-2	TRBV27	NA	NA	CASSLTGISGELFF	TGTGCCAGCAGTTTAACAGGGATAAGCGGGGAGCTGTTTTTT
TRBJ1-1	TRBV2	NA	TRBD1	CASRPLTGALNTEAFF	TGTGCCAGCAGGCCTCTGACAGGGGCCCTAAACACTGAAGCTTTCTTT
TRBJ1-1	TRBV6-5	NA	NA	CASSTRLNTEAFF	TGTGCCAGCAGTACGAGGTTGAACACTGAAGCTTTCTTT
TRBJ2-3	TRBV10-1	once	TRBD1	CASSEGEGAADTQYF	TGCGCCAGCAGTGAGGGAGAGGGGGCGGCGGATACGCAGTATTTT
TRBJ1-6	TRBV4-2	NA	TRBD1	CASSQPDRGFNSPLHF	TGTGCCAGCAGCCAGCCGGACAGGGGGTTTAATTCACCCCTCCACTTT
TRBJ2-1	TRBV24-1	NA	NA	CATSDPSSYNEQFF	TGTGCCACCAGTGACCCATCATCGTACAATGAGCAGTTCTTC
TRBJ2-2	TRBV29-1	NA	TRBD1	CSVASAGGFTGELFF	TGCAGCGTTGCAAGCGCAGGGGGCTTTACCGGGGAGCTGTTTTTT
TRBJ1-2	TRBV12-3/TRBV12-4	NA	NA	CASSPTANYGYTF	TGTGCCAGCAGCCCGACAGCTAACTATGGCTACACCTTC
TRBJ2-5	TRBV7-2	NA	NA	CASRSTGSQETQYF	TGTGCCAGCAGATCAACAGGGTCCCAAGAGACCCAGTACTTC
TRBJ2-7	TRBV29-1	NA	NA	CSVARQVLSYEQYF	TGCAGCGTTGCCCGGCAGGTCCTCTCCTACGAGCAGTACTTC
TRBJ1-5	TRBV12-5	NA	TRBD1	CASGLADRGNQPQHF	TGTGCTAGTGGTTTAGCCGACAGGGGCAATCAGCCCCAGCATTTT
TRBJ1-1	TRBV12-3/TRBV12-4	NA	NA	CASSRLDDTEAFF	TGTGCCAGCAGCCGACTTGATGACACTGAAGCTTTCTTT
TRBJ2-5	TRBV18	NA	TRBD1	CASSPGDRGEETQYF	TGTGCCAGCTCACCTGGGGACAGGGGAGAAGAGACCCAGTACTTC